What follows is one TCR beta chain and its context. This clonotype was counted at least ten times. Its specific antigen is unknown. The input lacks base qualities; no much larger clone sits a single base away. This record belongs to a study of neurological immune-mediated disorders (dated by TCRdb to about 2019). Background for the entire study: Among the 34 multiple sclerosis patients, relapsing-remitting MS accounted for some 30 and secondary progressive MS accounted for 3. The cohort included about 70 subjects: approximately 14 with HAM/TSP, about 34 with multiple sclerosis, and roughly 20 healthy controls. Alongside PBMC samples, the set of some 100 TCR-beta libraries contained longitudinal samples, technical triplicates, and paired CD4+ and CD8+ T-cell subsets that had been sorted. Peripheral blood TCR-beta repertoires from patients with HTLV-I-associated myelopathy (HAM/TSP), patients with multiple sclerosis, and healthy controls were compared in the study using UMI-based sequencing.

To synthesize cDNA, template-switch 5'RACE was performed with a primer carrying a 10-nucleotide random unique molecular identifier so that each TCR transcript was tagged. Every sequencing run yielded over 170 million TCR-beta sequences covering 15-18 subjects. Total RNA was extracted with the RNeasy kit. The KAPA Real-time Library Amplification kit was used to amplify TCR-beta VDJ regions with primers for the TCR constant region and the 5'RACE anchor. A first PCR added sample indexes and Illumina adaptors, after which a second PCR increased the library yield. After Ampure bead purification, the TCR product of roughly 650 bp was size-selected on a 2% E-gel SizeSelection system. Before pooling, library quality was assessed on a Bioanalyzer, concentration was determined with Qubit, and library quantification was performed with the Kapa Library Quantification kit. An Illumina HiSeq 2500 was used to sequence the libraries paired-end at 2 x 150 bp. To increase sequence diversity, roughly 24-32% phiX was spiked into each library pool. The paper's data handling went like this. Quality-filtered reads were processed with the UMI-based MiGEC pipeline, which removed over 85% of raw TCR sequences during error correction. VDJ genes were aligned to IMGT germline references, and clonotypes were defined by unique CDR3 amino acid sequence plus V-J genes. Clonal expansion, Shannon diversity, and CDR3 relatedness (CalcPairwiseDistances, ClusterSamples) were evaluated with VDJtools, and phylogenetic trees were built with CLCbio workbench. Clones with at least 8 unique UMIs were defined as expanded, with this threshold being based on coefficient-of-variation modelling across technical triplicates. TCRdb trimmed the raw reads at Q25, called clones with MiXCR and kept productive beta chains. Every entry covers one CDR3 protein and lists the most common genes and DNA from its rows. The V and J calls were not made by the authors but by TCRdb's processing. Here the sample has about 60,000 distinct CDR3 sequences; 3% to 4% occur a single time. The ten biggest clones cover roughly 7% of the sample.

The study at large found these results: Across subjects, expanded clones never shared an identical CDR3 amino acid sequence, which suggests that the TCR-beta repertoires in every group were private. In phylogenetic analysis, the repertoires of 18 of 34 MS patients grouped into a cluster of related CDR3 sequences, which suggests a possible signature at the repertoire level. The MS cluster was not associated with any clinical or MRI features, and the authors stated that larger cohorts are needed. TCR clonal expansion was highest in HAM/TSP patients and lowest in MS patients, with MS patients falling below even healthy controls.

For the unsorted PBMC libraries, 2 million PBMCs were stored in RNAlater at -80 degrees C until RNA extraction and were used to generate the libraries. Multiple sclerosis patients were enrolled in a US clinical protocol under which disease progression was evaluated by magnetic resonance imaging. Peripheral blood underwent Ficoll-Hypaque density gradient centrifugation to isolate PBMCs, which were then cryopreserved in liquid nitrogen. CDR3 length: 15 amino acids, cysteine to phenylalanine. The entry retains the CDR3 DNA only, 45 bases that are in frame from base 1. Ends trimmed: V by 4 bases, J by 4 bases; bases unmatched to a gene: 5. According to the germline V gene, CDR1 reads SGHRS and CDR2 reads YFSETQ.

Material: PBMCs. This receptor chain uses TRBV5-1 and TRBJ2-1, with TRBD2 matching 10 junction bases. The sequence was collected from a woman aged 60 to 75 with multiple sclerosis. The DNA reads TGCGCCAGCAGCACCACTAGCGGGGAGTACAATGAGCAGTTCTTC. Its protein reads: CASSTTSGEYNEQFF.